A single TCR beta chain is shown here with its context. During the collection period, no donor immune events like infections were recorded. This entry is derived from a study of identifying expanded T cells in peripheral blood. Here immunoSEQ multiplex PCR was the method, and the copy in TCRdb shows in-frame clones only, minus some. The sample includes over 75,000 clones, around 88% of them seen just once. The receptor comes from a person aged 18 to 69 in good health. The source material was blood.

The CDR3 bases are TGCGCCAGCAGCCCCCGCCCGGAACAGGGGTGGTCACCCCTCCACTTT. It codes for CASSPRPEQGWSPLHF. The chain joins TRBV4-1 to TRBJ1-6; 7 nucleotides agree with TRBD1. The CDR3 totals 16 residues. Looked up from germline, CDR1 is MGHRA and CDR2 is YSYEKL. V lost 4 bases to trimming and J lost 10 bases; unmatched junction nucleotides: 13.